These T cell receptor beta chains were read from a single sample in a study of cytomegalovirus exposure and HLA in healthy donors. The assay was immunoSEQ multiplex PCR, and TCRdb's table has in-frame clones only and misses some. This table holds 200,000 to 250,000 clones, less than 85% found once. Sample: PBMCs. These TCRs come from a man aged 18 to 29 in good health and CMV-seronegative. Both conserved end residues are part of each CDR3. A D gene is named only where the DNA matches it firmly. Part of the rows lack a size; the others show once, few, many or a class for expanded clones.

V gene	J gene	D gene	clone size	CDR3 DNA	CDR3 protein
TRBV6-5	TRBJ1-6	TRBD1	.	TGTGCCAGCAGTCCTGGACAGGCTTATAATTCACCCCTCCACTTT	CASSPGQAYNSPLHF
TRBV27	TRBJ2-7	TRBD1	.	TGTGCCAGCAGTTTACCCGACAGGGTCTCCTACGAGCAGTACTTC	CASSLPDRVSYEQYF
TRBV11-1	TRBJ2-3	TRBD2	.	TGTGCCAGCAGCTTAGGGTCGCGGGAGATTCCAGATACGCAGTATTTT	CASSLGSREIPDTQYF
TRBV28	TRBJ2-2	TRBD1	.	TGTGCCAGCAGTTTGGGGACAGGGGGAACCGGGGAGCTGTTTTTT	CASSLGTGGTGELFF
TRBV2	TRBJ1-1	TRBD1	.	TGTGCCAGCAGGGAGAGACAGGGACGTACTGAAGCTTTCTTT	CASRERQGRTEAFF
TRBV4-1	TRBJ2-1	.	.	TGCGCCAGCAGCCAAGATCCTGGGGGCTCATACAATGAGCAGTTCTTC	CASSQDPGGSYNEQFF
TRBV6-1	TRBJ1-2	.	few	TGTGCCAGCAGGCCGCCGGGGGGGGCCCTTTATGGCTACACCTTC	CASRPPGGALYGYTF
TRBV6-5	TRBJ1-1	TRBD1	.	TGTGCCAGCAGTTACGGAGACAGGGGGAACACTGAAGCTTTCTTT	CASSYGDRGNTEAFF
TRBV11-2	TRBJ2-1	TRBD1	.	TGTGCCAGCAGCCGACAGGGCCTGCAGTTCTTC	CASSRQGLQFF
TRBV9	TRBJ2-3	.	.	TGTGCCAGCAGCGCTAGCTCAGATACGCAGTATTTT	CASSASSDTQYF
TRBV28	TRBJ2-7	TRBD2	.	TGTGCCAGCAGTTTCTTACTAGCGGGGACTACCTACGAGCAGTACTTC	CASSFLLAGTTYEQYF
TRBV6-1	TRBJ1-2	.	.	TGTGCCAGCAGTAAATCCGACAGAGCTAACTATGGCTACACCTTC	CASSKSDRANYGYTF
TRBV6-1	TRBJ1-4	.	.	TGTGCCAGCGCGGGGGCCGCAACTAATGAAAAACTGTTTTTT	CASAGAATNEKLFF